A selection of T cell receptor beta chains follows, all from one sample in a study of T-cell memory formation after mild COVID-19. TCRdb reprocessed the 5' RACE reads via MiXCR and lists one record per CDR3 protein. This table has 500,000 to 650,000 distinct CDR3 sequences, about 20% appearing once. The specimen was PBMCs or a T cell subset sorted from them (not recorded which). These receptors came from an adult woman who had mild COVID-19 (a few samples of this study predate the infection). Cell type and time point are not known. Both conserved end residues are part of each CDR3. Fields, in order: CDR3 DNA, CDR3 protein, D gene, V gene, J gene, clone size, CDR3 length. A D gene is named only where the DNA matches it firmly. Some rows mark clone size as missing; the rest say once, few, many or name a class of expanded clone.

TGTGCCAGCAGTGAACTCGGGACAGGGGTGTCCGAGCAGTACTTC,CASSELGTGVSEQYF,TRBD1,TRBV2,TRBJ2-7,few,15
TGTGCCAGCAGCTTGCAACAGGCCCCCTACGAGCAGTACTTC,CASSLQQAPYEQYF,NA,TRBV5-5,TRBJ2-7,NA,14
TGTGCCAGCAGACCCAACCGACTAGCCGCTAGGTTCTTC,CASRPNRLAARFF,TRBD2,TRBV6-2/TRBV6-3,TRBJ2-1,few,13
TGTGCCAGCAGCTACCTAGCGGGAGGAGCTGGGAATGAGCAGTTCTTC,CASSYLAGGAGNEQFF,TRBD2,TRBV11-2,TRBJ2-1,once,16
TGTGCCAGCCTAAGAGCGACAGGGGTCAATTCACCCCTCCACTTT,CASLRATGVNSPLHF,TRBD1,TRBV7-8,TRBJ1-6,few,15
TGTGCCAGCAGCTCCCCCCACCAAGAGACCCAGTACTTC,CASSSPHQETQYF,NA,TRBV7-9,TRBJ2-5,NA,13
TGCGCCAGCAGCTTGGATAGGACGTTTCGGGAGACCCAGTACTTC,CASSLDRTFRETQYF,NA,TRBV5-1,TRBJ2-5,NA,15
TGTGCCAGCAGCGTTGGGGGTGCCACCTACGAGCAGTACTTC,CASSVGGATYEQYF,NA,TRBV9,TRBJ2-7,NA,14
TGTGCCAGCAGTGACTTTACTCTCTCTACGCAGTATTTT,CASSDFTLSTQYF,NA,TRBV6-4,TRBJ2-3,few,13
TGTGCCAGCAGTTACTCGATTCACCTCCAAGAGACCCAGTACTTC,CASSYSIHLQETQYF,NA,TRBV6-5,TRBJ2-5,few,15
TGTGCCAGCAGCGACAGACAGGGGCCTAGCTACGAGCAGTACTTC,CASSDRQGPSYEQYF,TRBD1,TRBV7-9,TRBJ2-7,NA,15
TGTGCCAGCAGCGCGGACAGGGCACGCGAGCAGTACTTC,CASSADRAREQYF,TRBD1,TRBV7-2,TRBJ2-7,NA,13
TGTGCCACCAGCTCATCCCTTCGGCAGGGGAGCAATCAGCCCCAGCATTTT,CATSSSLRQGSNQPQHF,NA,TRBV15,TRBJ1-5,few,17
TGCAGCGTCTTATTGGGGTGGAATCAGCCCCAGCATTTT,CSVLLGWNQPQHF,NA,TRBV29-1,TRBJ1-5,NA,13
TGTGCCAGCAGTGAGGGGCCTGCCAGTGAATACGAGCAGTACTTC,CASSEGPASEYEQYF,NA,TRBV5-5,TRBJ2-7,few,15
TGCAGTGCTAGAGACAAAACAGGGTTCACCTATGGCTACACCTTC,CSARDKTGFTYGYTF,NA,TRBV20-1,TRBJ1-2,many,15
TGTGCCAACGCCGCGGGACCCTTATCCGTGCAGTACTTC,CANAAGPLSVQYF,NA,TRBV18,TRBJ2-7,NA,13
TGTGCCAGCAGTCCTGGTCGATTCTCTGGGGCCAACGTCCTGACTTTC,CASSPGRFSGANVLTF,NA,TRBV7-9,TRBJ2-6,few,16